This T cell receptor (beta chain) comes out of a study of T cells expressing NK-cell markers. Study context: Sequencing of TCR beta repertoires drew on sorted CD3+CD56+NKG2C+, CD3+CD56+NKG2C- and CD3+CD56-NKG2C+ T cells. Study observations and caveats: Leadership of the CD3+CD56-NKG2C+ fraction also belonged to these clonotypes in several donors.

Making the TCR beta cDNA relied on 5'RACE template switching with UMIs. Reanalyzing the 5' RACE reads, TCRdb keeps one entry per CDR3 protein, without DNA. Its clone listing holds about 150,000 distinct CDR3 sequences. On this clonotype itself: Its specificity is not known.

Germline assignment: CDR1 SNHLY and CDR2 FYNNEI. This CDR3 spans 13 amino acids. Material for sequencing was blood T cells: a sorted CD56 or NKG2C T cell subset, CD4+ or CD8+ T cells, or bulk PBMC T cells (not recorded which). The source is a woman aged 50 to 60 in good health. This chain joins TRBV2 and TRBJ1-2; without DNA, the TCRdb call of TRBD1 cannot be checked. The CDR3: CAIRAGGDYGYTF.